Below are 5 T cell receptor beta chains sequenced from a single sample in a study of cytomegalovirus exposure and HLA in healthy donors. The PCR used 60 Vbeta and 13 Jbeta primers. TCRdb's table, derived via immunoSEQ multiplex PCR, lists solely in-frame clones and lacks some. The sample yields some 200,000 clones, roughly 10% seen once. Sequencing was done on a sample of PBMCs. Source of these receptors: a woman aged 25 to 39 in good health and CMV-seropositive.

This chain uses TRBV13 with TRBJ2-1; 7 nucleotides line up with TRBD2. J lost 5 bases, V lost 1 base, and 5 bases had no gene match. This CDR3 comprises 15 residues. CDR1 PRHDT and CDR2 FYEKMQ come from the germline V gene (reference sequence). CDR3 sequence reads: CASSLDRRGNNEQFF. The DNA of the CDR3 is TGTGCCAGCAGCTTAGACCGGCGGGGGAACAATGAGCAGTTCTTC. Looking up the rest from reference TRBV13 and TRBJ2-1 gives the full variable domain: AAGVIQSPRHLIKEKRETATLKCYPIPRHDTVYWYQQGPGQDPQFLISFYEKMQSDKGSIPDRFSAQQFSDYHSELNMSSLELGDSALYFCASSLDRRGNNEQFFGPGTRLTVL.

This clone was recorded a few times. The limits of the CDR3 on the DNA are not certain, so only TCRdb's listed CDR3 is given. The chain uses TRBV12-2 and TRBJ2-1; the table gives TRBD1 as D, unverified against the DNA. TRBV12-2 represents a pseudogene. The CDR3 numbers 16 amino acids, ends counted. CDR3 residues: CASRLVAQGARNEQFF.

The CDR3 protein is CASSAVGQFYGYTF. As DNA, the CDR3 is TGTGCCAGCAGCGCTGTGGGACAGTTTTATGGCTACACCTTC. J is TRBJ1-2 and V is TRBV9, with 7 bases lining up with TRBD1. Germline CDR1 and CDR2: SGDLS and YYNGEE. Trimming cost V 3 bases and J 5 bases; bases outside gene matches: 7. The CDR3 has 14 residues.

The rearrangement joins TRBV25-1 to TRBJ1-1; weak D call: TRBD1 (5 bases). Germline lookup yields CDR1 MGHDK and CDR2 SYGVNS. Trimming removed 4 bases from V and 10 bases from J, with 19 bases in between. The CDR3 totals 14 residues. The CDR3 is CASSGIDSLSGAFF. The CDR3 DNA reads as TGTGCCAGCAGTGGTATAGACAGCCTCTCTGGAGCTTTCTTT.

The chain recombines TRBV18 with TRBJ2-5; 7 bases are a match to TRBD1. The CDR3 loop spans 14 amino acids. Per the germline V gene, CDR1 is KGHSH and CDR2 is LQKENI. V lost 3 bases, J lost 5 bases, and 6 bases stayed unmatched. Written as DNA, the CDR3 is TGTGCCAGCTCACCCTTGACAGGGATGGAGACCCAGTACTTC. It specifies CASSPLTGMETQYF.